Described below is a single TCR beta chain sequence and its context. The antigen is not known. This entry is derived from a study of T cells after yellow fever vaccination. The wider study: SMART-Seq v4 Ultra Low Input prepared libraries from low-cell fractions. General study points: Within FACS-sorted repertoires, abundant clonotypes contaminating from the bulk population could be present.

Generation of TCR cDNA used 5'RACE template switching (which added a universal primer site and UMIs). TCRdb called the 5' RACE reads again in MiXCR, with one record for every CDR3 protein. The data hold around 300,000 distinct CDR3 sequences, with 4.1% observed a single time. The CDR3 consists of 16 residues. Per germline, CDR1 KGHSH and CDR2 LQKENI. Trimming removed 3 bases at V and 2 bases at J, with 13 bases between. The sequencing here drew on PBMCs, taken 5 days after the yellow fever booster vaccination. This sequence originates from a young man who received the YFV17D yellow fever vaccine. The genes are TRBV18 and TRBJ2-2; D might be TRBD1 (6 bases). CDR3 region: CASSPQQGSNTGELFF. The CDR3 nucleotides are TGTGCCAGCTCACCTCAACAGGGCTCTAACACCGGGGAGCTGTTTTTT.